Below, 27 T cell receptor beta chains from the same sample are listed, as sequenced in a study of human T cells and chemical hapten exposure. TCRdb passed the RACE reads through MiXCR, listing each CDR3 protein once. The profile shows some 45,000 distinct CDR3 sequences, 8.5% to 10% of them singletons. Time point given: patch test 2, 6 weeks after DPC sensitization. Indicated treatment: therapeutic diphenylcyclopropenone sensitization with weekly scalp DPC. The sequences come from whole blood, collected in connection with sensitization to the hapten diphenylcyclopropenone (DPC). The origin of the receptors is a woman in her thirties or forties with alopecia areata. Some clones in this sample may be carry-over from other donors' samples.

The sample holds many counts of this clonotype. The CDR3 reads CASSLSGLPNQETQYF. The CDR3 DNA sequence: TGTGCCAGCAGCTTATCGGGACTCCCTAACCAAGAGACCCAGTACTTC. V gene TRBV7-8 combines with J gene TRBJ2-5, with a tentative D call TRBD2 (6 bases). Germline CDR1 and CDR2: SGHVS and FQNEAQ. V lost 2 bases, J lost 0 bases, and 13 bases lay in between. This CDR3 has 16 amino acids.

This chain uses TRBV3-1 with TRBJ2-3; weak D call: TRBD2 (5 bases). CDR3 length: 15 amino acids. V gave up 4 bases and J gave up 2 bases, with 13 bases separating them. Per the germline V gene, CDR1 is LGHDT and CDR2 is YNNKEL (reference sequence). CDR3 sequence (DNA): TGTGCCAGCAGCCCTAGAGGGCTAGCCACAGATACGCAGTATTTT. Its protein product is CASSPRGLATDTQYF.

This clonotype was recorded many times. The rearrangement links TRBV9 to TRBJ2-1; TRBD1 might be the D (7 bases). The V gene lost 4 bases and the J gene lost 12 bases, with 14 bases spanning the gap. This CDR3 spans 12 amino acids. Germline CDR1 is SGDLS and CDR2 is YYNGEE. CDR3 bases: TGTGCCAGCAGCTTACAGGGGACTCGGCAGTTCTTC. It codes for CASSLQGTRQFF.

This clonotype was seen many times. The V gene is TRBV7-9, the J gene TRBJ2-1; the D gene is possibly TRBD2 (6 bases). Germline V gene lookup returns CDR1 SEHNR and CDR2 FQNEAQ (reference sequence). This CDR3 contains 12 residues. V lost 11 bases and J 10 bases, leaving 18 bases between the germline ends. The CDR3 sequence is CAVGDSHREQFF. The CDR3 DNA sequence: TGTGCCGTAGGGGACTCCCATCGAGAGCAGTTCTTC.

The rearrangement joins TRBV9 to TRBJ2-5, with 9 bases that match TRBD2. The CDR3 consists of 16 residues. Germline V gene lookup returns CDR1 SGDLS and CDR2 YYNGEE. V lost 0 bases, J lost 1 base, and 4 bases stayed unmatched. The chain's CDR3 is CASSVGGSGGQETQYF. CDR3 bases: TGTGCCAGCAGCGTAGGAGGTAGCGGGGGCCAAGAGACCCAGTACTTC.

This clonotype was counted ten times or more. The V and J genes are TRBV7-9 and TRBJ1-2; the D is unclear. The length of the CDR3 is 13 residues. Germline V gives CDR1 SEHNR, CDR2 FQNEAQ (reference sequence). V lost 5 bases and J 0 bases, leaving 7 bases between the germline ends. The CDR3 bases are TGTGCCAGCAGCCGGTACACTAACTATGGCTACACCTTC. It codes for CASSRYTNYGYTF. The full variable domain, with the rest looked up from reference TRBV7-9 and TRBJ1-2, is DTGVSQNPRHKITKRGQNVTFRCDPISEHNRLYWYRQTLGQGPEFLTYFQNEAQLEKSRLLSDRFSAERPKGSFSTLEIQRTEQGDSAMYLCASSRYTNYGYTFGSGTRLTVV.

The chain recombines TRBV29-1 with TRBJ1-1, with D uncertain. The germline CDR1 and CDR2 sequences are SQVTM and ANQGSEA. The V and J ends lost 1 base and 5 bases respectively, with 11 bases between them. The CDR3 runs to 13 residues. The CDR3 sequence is CSVEVGLGTEAFF. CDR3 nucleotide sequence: TGCAGCGTTGAAGTGGGTCTCGGGACTGAAGCTTTCTTT.

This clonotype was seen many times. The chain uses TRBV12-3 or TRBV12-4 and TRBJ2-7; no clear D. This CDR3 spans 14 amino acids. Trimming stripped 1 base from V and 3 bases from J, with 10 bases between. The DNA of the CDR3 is TGTGCCAGCAGTTTAGGGGCTAGTAGCTACGAGCAGTACTTC. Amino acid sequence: CASSLGASSYEQYF.

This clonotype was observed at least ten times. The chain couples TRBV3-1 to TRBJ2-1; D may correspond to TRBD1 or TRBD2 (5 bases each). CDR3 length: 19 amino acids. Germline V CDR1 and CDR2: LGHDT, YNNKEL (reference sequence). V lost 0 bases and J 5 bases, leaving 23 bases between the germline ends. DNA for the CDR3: TGTGCCAGCAGCCAAGAAACAGGAATGCCCCCCGGGATTGACAATGAGCAGTTCTTC. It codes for CASSQETGMPPGIDNEQFF.

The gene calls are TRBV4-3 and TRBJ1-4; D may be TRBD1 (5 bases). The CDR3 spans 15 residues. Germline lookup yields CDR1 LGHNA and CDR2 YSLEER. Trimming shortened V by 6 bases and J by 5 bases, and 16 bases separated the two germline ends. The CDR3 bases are TGCGCCAGCAGTCAGGGCGCGTGGGGCAATGAAAAACTGTTTTTT. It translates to CASSQGAWGNEKLFF.

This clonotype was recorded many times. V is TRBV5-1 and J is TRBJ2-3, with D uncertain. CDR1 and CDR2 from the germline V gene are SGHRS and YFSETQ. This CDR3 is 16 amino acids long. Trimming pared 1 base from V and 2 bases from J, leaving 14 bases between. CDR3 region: CASSLLGQPSTDTQYF. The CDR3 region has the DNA TGCGCCAGCAGCTTGTTAGGGCAGCCTTCCACAGATACGCAGTATTTT. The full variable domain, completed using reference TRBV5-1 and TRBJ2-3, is KAGVTQTPRYLIKTRGQQVTLSCSPISGHRSVSWYQQTPGQGLQFLFEYFSETQRNKGNFPGRFSGRQFSNSRSEMNVSTLELGDSALYLCASSLLGQPSTDTQYFGPGTRLTVL.

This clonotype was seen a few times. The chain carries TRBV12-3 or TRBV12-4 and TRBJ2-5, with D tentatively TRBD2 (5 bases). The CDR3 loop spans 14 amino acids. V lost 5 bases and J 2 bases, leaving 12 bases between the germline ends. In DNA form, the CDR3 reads TGTGCCAGCAGTCTTTTCGGGATACAAGAGACCCAGTACTTC. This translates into CASSLFGIQETQYF.

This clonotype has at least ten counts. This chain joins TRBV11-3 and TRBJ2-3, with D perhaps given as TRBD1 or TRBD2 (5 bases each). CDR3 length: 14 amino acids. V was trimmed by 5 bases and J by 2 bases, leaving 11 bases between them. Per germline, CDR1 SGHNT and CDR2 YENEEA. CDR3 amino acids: CASSRRDLTDTQYF. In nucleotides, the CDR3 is TGTGCCAGCAGCCGACGGGACCTCACAGATACGCAGTATTTT.

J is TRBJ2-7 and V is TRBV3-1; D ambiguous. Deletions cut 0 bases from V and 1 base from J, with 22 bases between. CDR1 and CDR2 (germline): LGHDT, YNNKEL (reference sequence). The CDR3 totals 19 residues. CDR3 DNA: TGTGCCAGCAGCCAAGATTCCGCCGGGCTAGGGAAAAAATCCTACGAGCAGTACTTC. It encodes CASSQDSAGLGKKSYEQYF.

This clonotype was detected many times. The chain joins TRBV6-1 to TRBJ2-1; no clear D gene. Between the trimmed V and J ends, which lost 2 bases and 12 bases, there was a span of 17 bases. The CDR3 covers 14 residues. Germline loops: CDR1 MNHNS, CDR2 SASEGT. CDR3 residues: CASSELLSTERQFF. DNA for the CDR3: TGTGCCAGCAGTGAACTACTGTCGACCGAACGGCAGTTCTTC.

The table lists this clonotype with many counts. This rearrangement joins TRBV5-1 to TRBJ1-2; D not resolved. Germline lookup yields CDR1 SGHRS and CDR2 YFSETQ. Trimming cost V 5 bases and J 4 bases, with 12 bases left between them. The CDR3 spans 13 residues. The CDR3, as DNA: TGCGCCAGCAGAAGTAGAGAAAGCTATGGCTACACCTTC. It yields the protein CASRSRESYGYTF. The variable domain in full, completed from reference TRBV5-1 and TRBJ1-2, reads KAGVTQTPRYLIKTRGQQVTLSCSPISGHRSVSWYQQTPGQGLQFLFEYFSETQRNKGNFPGRFSGRQFSNSRSEMNVSTLELGDSALYLCASRSRESYGYTFGSGTRLTVV.

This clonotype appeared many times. CDR3 bases: TGTGCCAGCAGGCAGGGACTAGCGGGGGGGTACGAGCAGTTCTTC. Encoded protein: CASRQGLAGGYEQFF. The chain links TRBV7-2 to TRBJ2-1, with TRBD2 matching over 16 bases. CDR3 length: 15 amino acids. The germline gives CDR1 SGHTA, CDR2 FQGNSA. The V and J ends lost 6 bases and 10 bases, in that order; junction bases with no gene match: 6. The full variable domain, rest sourced from reference TRBV7-2 and TRBJ2-1, is GAGVSQSPSNKVTEKGKDVELRCDPISGHTALYWYRQSLGQGLEFLIYFQGNSAPDKSGLPSDRFSAERTGGSVSTLTIQRTQQEDSAVYLCASRQGLAGGYEQFFGPGTRLTVL.

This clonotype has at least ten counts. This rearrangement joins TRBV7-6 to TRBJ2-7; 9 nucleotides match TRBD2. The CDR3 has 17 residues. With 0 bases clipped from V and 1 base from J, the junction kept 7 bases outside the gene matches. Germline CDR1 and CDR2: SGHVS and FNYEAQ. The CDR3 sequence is CASSLADRGGESYEQYF. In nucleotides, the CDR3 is TGTGCCAGCAGCTTAGCCGATCGCGGGGGGGAGTCCTACGAGCAGTACTTC.

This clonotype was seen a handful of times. This chain's CDR3 is CASSRGSSANYGYTF. The CDR3 nucleotides read TGTGCCAGCTCCCGAGGCAGCTCAGCTAACTATGGCTACACCTTC. The chain recombines TRBV18 with TRBJ1-2; D gene uncertain. The CDR3 consists of 15 residues. V dropped 6 bases and J dropped 0 bases, with 14 bases sitting between them. Looked up from germline, CDR1 is KGHSH and CDR2 is LQKENI.

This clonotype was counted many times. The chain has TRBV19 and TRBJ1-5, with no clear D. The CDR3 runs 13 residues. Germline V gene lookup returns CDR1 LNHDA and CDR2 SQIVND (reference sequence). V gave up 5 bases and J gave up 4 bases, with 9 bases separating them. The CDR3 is CASSLLGNQPQHF. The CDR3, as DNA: TGTGCCAGTAGTTTGTTGGGAAATCAGCCCCAGCATTTT.

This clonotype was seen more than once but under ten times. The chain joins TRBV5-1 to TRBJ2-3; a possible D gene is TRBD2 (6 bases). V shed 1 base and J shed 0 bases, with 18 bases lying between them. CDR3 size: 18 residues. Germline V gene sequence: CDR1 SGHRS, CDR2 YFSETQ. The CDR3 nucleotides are TGCGCCAGCAGCTTGAGGTCCGTGTCGGGGGTTAGCACAGATACGCAGTATTTT. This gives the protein CASSLRSVSGVSTDTQYF.

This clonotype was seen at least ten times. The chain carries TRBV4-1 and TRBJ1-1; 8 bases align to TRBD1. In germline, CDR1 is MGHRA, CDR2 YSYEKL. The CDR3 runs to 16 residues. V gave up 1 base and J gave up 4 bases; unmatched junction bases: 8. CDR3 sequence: CASSQAQQGARTEAFF. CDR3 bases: TGCGCCAGCAGCCAAGCTCAGCAGGGGGCGCGCACTGAAGCTTTCTTT.

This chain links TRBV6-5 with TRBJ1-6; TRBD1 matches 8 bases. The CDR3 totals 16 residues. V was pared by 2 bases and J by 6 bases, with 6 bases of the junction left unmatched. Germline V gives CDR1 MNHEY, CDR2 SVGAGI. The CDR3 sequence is CASSYIPDRGNSPLHF. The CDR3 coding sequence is TGTGCCAGCAGTTACATCCCAGACAGGGGTAATTCACCCCTCCACTTT.

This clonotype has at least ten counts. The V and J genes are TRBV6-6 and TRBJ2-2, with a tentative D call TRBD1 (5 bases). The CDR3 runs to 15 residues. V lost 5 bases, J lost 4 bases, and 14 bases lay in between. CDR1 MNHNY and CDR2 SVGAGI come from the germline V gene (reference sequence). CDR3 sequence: CASSPLGALTGELFF. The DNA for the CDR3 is TGTGCCAGCAGTCCCCTTGGGGCCCTCACCGGGGAGCTGTTTTTT.

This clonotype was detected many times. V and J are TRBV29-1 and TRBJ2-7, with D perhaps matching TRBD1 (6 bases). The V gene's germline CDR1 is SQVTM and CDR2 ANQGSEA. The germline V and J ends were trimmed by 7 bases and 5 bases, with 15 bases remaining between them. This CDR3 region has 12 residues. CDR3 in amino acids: CSASQGQHEQYF. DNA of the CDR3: TGCAGCGCTTCCCAGGGGCAGCACGAGCAGTACTTC.

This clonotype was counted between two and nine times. Here the CDR3 reads CASSALGDTDTQYF. CDR3 coding DNA: TGTGCCAGCAGCGCACTGGGGGACACAGATACGCAGTATTTT. This sequence joins TRBV7-8 and TRBJ2-3, with D perhaps given as TRBD1 or TRBD2 (5 bases each). Trimming took off 5 bases at V and 2 bases at J, with 11 bases between the two ends. CDR1 is SGHVS, CDR2 FQNEAQ, per germline. There are 14 residues in the CDR3.

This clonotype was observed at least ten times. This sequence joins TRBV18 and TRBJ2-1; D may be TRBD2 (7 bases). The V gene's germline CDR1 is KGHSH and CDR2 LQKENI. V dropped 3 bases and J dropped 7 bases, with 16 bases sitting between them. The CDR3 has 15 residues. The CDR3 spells CASSPPRGGANEQFF. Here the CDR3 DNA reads TGTGCCAGCTCACCTCCCCGAGGGGGGGCGAATGAGCAGTTCTTC. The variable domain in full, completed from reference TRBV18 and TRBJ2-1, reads NAGVMQNPRHLVRRRGQEARLRCSPMKGHSHVYWYRQLPEEGLKFMVYLQKENIIDESGMPKERFSAEFPKEGPSILRIQQVVRGDSAAYFCASSPPRGGANEQFFGPGTRLTVL.